This T cell receptor beta chain was observed in a study of T cell repertoires in cytomegalovirus infection. In the study overall: Shared public TCR beta signatures pointed to both CMV infection and a matching HLA type.

The CDR3 covers 15 residues. V lost 5 bases and J 0 bases, leaving 11 bases between the germline ends. The V gene's germline CDR1 is SGHTA and CDR2 FQGNSA. TCRdb re-called the reads through MiXCR, storing one row per CDR3 protein. The sample lists fewer than 200,000 distinct CDR3 sequences, under 25% occurring once. The sample holds many counts of this clonotype. The antigen is undetermined. Findings and caveats of the study: The ex vivo response showed dominance by HLA-C-restricted CMV-specific TCR beta clonotypes. Cumulated frequencies of public TCR beta families served to identify carriers of CMV plus the relevant HLA.

The sequenced sample was PBMCs. The J gene is TRBJ2-1, the V gene TRBV7-2; D gene ambiguous. The sequence derives from a human donor in good health (CMV status not recorded). Some clones in this sample may be carry-over from other donors' samples. CDR3 DNA sequence: TGTGCCAGCAGCCCCCACGGGCCCTCCTACAATGAGCAGTTCTTC. It translates to CASSPHGPSYNEQFF.